This passage covers 28 T cell receptor beta chains from one sample sequenced in a study of T cell clonotyping in hematopoietic cell transplantation. Profiling relied on immunoSEQ multiplex PCR, and the TCRdb table lists in-frame clones only, not all of them. The table has about 27,000 clones, around 95% seen once. The specimen sequenced was peripheral blood mononuclear cells. These receptors came from a man aged 45-60 years in good health. Some clones in this sample may be carry-over from other donors' samples.

This chain links TRBV7-2 with TRBJ1-2; D ambiguous. With 2 bases removed from V and 0 bases from J, the gap between germline ends came to 13 bases. The CDR3 is made up of 16 amino acids. Germline loops: CDR1 SGHTA, CDR2 FQGNSA. DNA of the CDR3: TGTGCCAGCAGCTTACGCGGTCAACCGACTAACTATGGCTACACCTTC. It translates to CASSLRGQPTNYGYTF.

This sequence joins TRBV11-2 and TRBJ2-1; 13 nucleotides agree with TRBD2. Germline V gene lookup returns CDR1 SGHAT and CDR2 FQNNGV. The V and J ends lost 3 bases and 7 bases, in that order; junction bases with no gene match: 9. This CDR3 has 17 amino acids. The DNA for the CDR3 is TGTGCCAGCAGCTTCCTAGTACTAGCGGGGGGGCTAAATGAGCAGTTCTTC. Protein product: CASSFLVLAGGLNEQFF.

The chain carries TRBV5-4 and TRBJ2-2; 12 bases map to TRBD2. The trim removed 5 bases at V and 3 bases at J, leaving 8 bases unmatched. CDR3 length: 17 residues. Germline CDR1 reads SGHNT; CDR2 reads YYREEE (reference sequence). The CDR3 protein is CASRSGLAGFDTGELFF. Here the CDR3 DNA reads TGTGCCAGCAGAAGTGGACTAGCGGGGTTCGACACCGGGGAGCTGTTTTTT.

The genes are TRBV27 and TRBJ2-7; 7 nucleotides align to TRBD1. The germline CDR1 and CDR2 sequences are MNHEY and SMNVEV (reference sequence). The CDR3 sequence is 15 residues long. The V and J ends lost 5 bases and 7 bases, in that order; junction bases with no gene match: 14. The CDR3 bases are TGTGCCAGCAGTCTGCAGGGGGTCCCCCCCAGGGAGCAGTACTTC. This encodes CASSLQGVPPREQYF.

This clone showed up just once. J is TRBJ1-6 and V is TRBV19; 10 bases fit TRBD1. In germline, CDR1 is LNHDA, CDR2 SQIVND (reference sequence). The CDR3 sequence is 13 residues long. Germline trimming cut 9 bases from V and 10 bases from J; bases unmatched to any gene: 6. CDR3 amino acids: CASRDRGSSPLHF. The CDR3, as DNA: TGTGCCAGCCGGGACAGGGGATCCTCACCCCTCCACTTT.

The chain uses TRBV28 and TRBJ1-6; a possible D gene is TRBD1 (5 bases). CDR1 and CDR2 (germline): MDHEN, SYDVKM. This CDR3 comprises 14 residues. V was clipped by 3 bases and J by 9 bases, with 12 bases between them. The CDR3 loop reads CASSFRARGSPLHF. In DNA form, the CDR3 reads TGTGCCAGCAGTTTCAGGGCCCGGGGTTCACCCCTCCACTTT.

This clone showed up just once. V usage is TRBV7-7 and J usage is TRBJ2-6; unclear D gene. Germline-derived CDR1 and CDR2 are SSHAT and FNYEAQ (reference sequence). The CDR3 loop spans 15 amino acids. The V end lost 3 bases, the J end lost 0 bases, and 6 bases lay between the germline ends. DNA of the CDR3: TGTGCCAGCAGCTTTGGGCGCTCTGGGGCCAACGTCCTGACTTTC. Translating it yields CASSFGRSGANVLTF.

The chain couples TRBV7-9 to TRBJ2-7; perhaps D is TRBD1 or TRBD2 (5 bases each). The germline V gene has CDR1 SEHNR and CDR2 FQNEAQ (reference sequence). The CDR3 sequence is 10 residues long. Trimming pared 8 bases from V and 3 bases from J, leaving 5 bases between. The CDR3 is CASGGYEQYF. The CDR3 bases are TGTGCCAGCGGGGGCTACGAGCAGTACTTC.

The chain uses TRBV4-1 and TRBJ2-7, with D unclear. The CDR3 totals 15 residues. Germline CDR1 and CDR2: MGHRA and YSYEKL. V was cut by 0 bases and J by 3 bases, with 12 bases left in between. CDR3 in amino acids: CASSQDSRISYEQYF. The CDR3 DNA sequence: TGCGCCAGCAGCCAAGATTCCAGGATTAGCTACGAGCAGTACTTC.

This chain links TRBV4-3 with TRBJ1-2; possible D gene TRBD1, 6 bases. The V gene's germline CDR1 is LGHNA and CDR2 YSLEER. The CDR3 covers 14 residues. Trimming removed 2 bases at V and 7 bases at J, with 14 bases between. The CDR3 spells CASSQNRELFGYTF. The CDR3 DNA reads TGCGCCAGCAGCCAAAACAGGGAACTCTTTGGCTACACCTTC.

The chain links TRBV27 to TRBJ2-7; possibly TRBD1 for D (6 bases). V shed 2 bases and J shed 3 bases, with 11 bases lying between them. This CDR3 region has 14 residues. Germline CDR1 is MNHEY and CDR2 is SMNVEV (reference sequence). The DNA for the CDR3 is TGTGCCAGCAGTTTACAGGGGAAGAACTACGAGCAGTACTTC. Its protein is CASSLQGKNYEQYF.

CDR3 coding DNA: TGTGCCAGCACTGGACGCGATGAGCAGTTCTTC. Translation: CASTGRDEQFF. V usage is TRBV28 and J usage is TRBJ2-1; D unresolved. This CDR3 has 11 residues. Germline values: CDR1 MDHEN, CDR2 SYDVKM. Trimming removed 7 bases from V and 8 bases from J, with 9 bases in between.

V is TRBV30 and J is TRBJ2-7; no definite D call. Trimming pared 2 bases from V and 3 bases from J, leaving 17 bases between. The CDR3 is made up of 15 amino acids. Germline assignment: CDR1 GTSNPN and CDR2 SVGIG (reference sequence). CDR3 in amino acids: CAWSPPGSLNYEQYF. In DNA form, the CDR3 reads TGTGCCTGGAGTCCCCCGGGCTCCTTAAACTACGAGCAGTACTTC.

The CDR3 here is CASSADPSYNEQFF. In DNA, the CDR3 is TGCGCCAGCAGCGCGGACCCCTCCTACAATGAGCAGTTCTTC. The rearrangement uses TRBV5-1 and TRBJ2-1; no clear D. The length of the CDR3 is 14 residues. Germline V gene data show CDR1 as SGHRS and CDR2 as YFSETQ. V gave up 4 bases and J gave up 0 bases, with 8 bases separating them.

The V gene is TRBV7-2, the J gene TRBJ2-1, with 8 bases fitting TRBD2. The V gene's germline CDR1 is SGHTA and CDR2 FQGNSA. This CDR3 is built from 16 residues. Trimming removed 3 bases from V and 0 bases from J; junction bases left unmatched: 4. CDR3 in amino acids: CASSFGGGTSYNEQFF. The CDR3 region has the DNA TGTGCCAGCAGCTTCGGCGGGGGGACCTCCTACAATGAGCAGTTCTTC.

This chain connects TRBV11-2 to TRBJ1-2, with D possibly matching TRBD1 (5 bases). Trimming cost V 8 bases and J 2 bases, with 18 bases left between them. Germline CDR1 SGHAT, CDR2 FQNNGV. CDR3 length: 15 amino acids. The CDR3 protein is CASSPTDSLNYGYTF. Written as DNA, the CDR3 is TGTGCCAGCTCTCCGACCGACAGCCTCAACTATGGCTACACCTTC.

This chain joins TRBV19 and TRBJ1-1; no clear D gene. Germline V gives CDR1 LNHDA, CDR2 SQIVND (reference sequence). Trimming removed 3 bases from V and 0 bases from J, with 8 bases in between. This CDR3 region has 14 residues. CDR3 residues: CASSISRMNTEAFF. The CDR3 region has the DNA TGTGCCAGTAGTATTTCACGGATGAACACTGAAGCTTTCTTT.

This chain links TRBV6-5 with TRBJ2-2; 9 nucleotides match TRBD2. J was trimmed by 7 bases and V by 6 bases; bases with no gene match: 9. This CDR3 comprises 15 residues. CDR1 is MNHEY, CDR2 SVGAGI, per germline. CDR3 in DNA: TGTGCCAGCAGAAGGGCGGGGGGGGCGTTCGGGGAGCTGTTTTTT. Residues: CASRRAGGAFGELFF.

The chain uses TRBV4-3 and TRBJ2-7; TRBD2 matches 9 bases. The CDR3 runs 17 residues. The junction had 11 bases not matched to a gene; V was cut back by 4 bases and J by 1 base. Germline lookup yields CDR1 LGHNA and CDR2 YSLEER. CDR3 loop: CASSRLLSGGDSYEQYF. DNA for the CDR3: TGCGCCAGCAGCCGCCTTCTTAGCGGGGGTGATTCCTACGAGCAGTACTTC.

The J gene is TRBJ2-1, the V gene TRBV28, with 7 bases fitting TRBD2. The CDR3 consists of 16 residues. Losses at the gene ends were 6 bases for V and 9 bases for J; bases not matched to a gene: 17. CDR1 is MDHEN and CDR2 is SYDVKM in the germline V gene. CDR3 loop: CASSRQLASTTAEQFF. DNA of the CDR3: TGTGCCAGCAGCCGGCAACTAGCGTCCACCACGGCTGAGCAGTTCTTC.

This chain links TRBV7-6 with TRBJ2-1, with 8 bases lining up with TRBD1. Germline CDR1 and CDR2: SGHVS and FNYEAQ. This CDR3 region has 16 residues. V lost 4 bases to trimming and J lost 4 bases; unmatched junction nucleotides: 9. The CDR3, as DNA: TGTGCCAGCAGCTCGGCCCCCAGGGGGCAGTACAATGAGCAGTTCTTC. Translated: CASSSAPRGQYNEQFF.

The chain is built from TRBV2 and TRBJ1-2, with D perhaps matching TRBD1 (6 bases). CDR3 length: 11 amino acids. Germline V lookup: CDR1 SNHLY, CDR2 FYNNEI. The CDR3: CTTGNRHGYTF. CDR3 in DNA: TGTACCACAGGGAACCGCCATGGCTACACCTTC. The full variable domain, rest sourced from reference TRBV2 and TRBJ1-2, is EPEVTQTPSHQVTQMGQEVILRCVPISNHLYFYWYRQILGQKVEFLVSFYNNEISEKSEIFDDQFSVERPDGSNFTLKIRSTKLEDSAMYFCTTGNRHGYTFGSGTRLTVV.

The chain combines TRBV6-6 with TRBJ2-1, with 13 bases fitting TRBD2. The CDR3 runs 14 residues. After removal of 6 bases from V and 9 bases from J, the junction contained 5 bases not matched to a gene. Germline V lookup: CDR1 MNHNY, CDR2 SVGAGI (reference sequence). Here the CDR3 reads CASRRTSGGGEQFF. The CDR3, as DNA: TGTGCCAGCAGACGGACTAGCGGGGGAGGTGAGCAGTTCTTC.

The V call is TRBV18, the J call TRBJ2-1; D is tentatively TRBD1 or TRBD2 (5 bases each). Germline CDR1 and CDR2: KGHSH and LQKENI. Between the trimmed V and J ends, which lost 1 base and 9 bases, there was a span of 16 bases. This CDR3 comprises 15 residues. CDR3 region: CASSPRDAPRSEQFF. Written as DNA, the CDR3 is TGTGCCAGCTCACCACGGGACGCACCCCGGAGTGAGCAGTTCTTC.

Concerning this clone: Within the sample, other DNA sequences also encode this same CDR3. The chain has TRBV27 and TRBJ1-5; 7 nucleotides agree with TRBD1. V lost 3 bases to trimming and J lost 0 bases; unmatched junction nucleotides: 2. This CDR3 is built from 15 residues. The germline V gene has CDR1 MNHEY and CDR2 SMNVEV (reference sequence). CDR3 sequence (DNA): TGTGCCAGCAGTTTTGCAGGGGGTAGCAATCAGCCCCAGCATTTT. It translates to CASSFAGGSNQPQHF.

The rearrangement links TRBV6-6 to TRBJ2-3, with 8 bases fitting TRBD2. The CDR3 length is 13 residues. Germline V gene lookup returns CDR1 MNHNY and CDR2 SVGAGI (reference sequence). The junction had 5 bases not matched to a gene; V was cut back by 6 bases and J by 6 bases. This CDR3 is CASRGAGADTQYF. CDR3 nucleotides: TGTGCCAGCAGGGGAGCGGGGGCGGATACGCAGTATTTT.

This clone has just one count. The gene calls are TRBV6-5 and TRBJ2-7, with D possibly TRBD2 on 6 matching bases. Germline lookup yields CDR1 MNHEY and CDR2 SVGAGI. Trimming cost V 8 bases and J 2 bases, with 16 bases left between them. The CDR3 is 14 amino acids. The chain's CDR3 is CASGGTRDPYEQYF. CDR3 nucleotide sequence: TGTGCCAGCGGAGGGACGAGGGATCCCTACGAGCAGTACTTC.

This rearrangement joins TRBV9 to TRBJ2-3, with D perhaps TRBD1 or TRBD2 (5 bases each). The CDR3 totals 17 residues. The V and J ends lost 6 bases and 1 base respectively, with 21 bases between them. Germline CDR1 and CDR2: SGDLS and YYNGEE. The CDR3 loop is CASTNSLGPNRTDTQYF. The CDR3 DNA reads TGTGCCAGCACCAACAGTCTGGGACCCAACCGCACAGATACGCAGTATTTT.